This T cell receptor (beta chain) was captured in a study of T cells in Graves' hyperthyroidism and ophthalmopathy. General study points: Separating ophthalmopathy from stable hyperthyroidism was achieved by a 13 V-J model.

Disease duration was under 3 months in the ophthalmopathy patients, who also had a Clinical Activity Score of at least 3 and a NOSPECS grade of at least 4. PBMCs were sourced from approximately 9 ml fresh peripheral blood. In regard to this clonotype: What it binds is unknown.

Amplification of TCR beta CDR3 regions used RNA as the template. The TCR CDR3 first-round RT-PCR relied on the HTBI primer set. TCRdb passed the multiplex PCR reads through MiXCR, listing each CDR3 protein once. The sample lists hundreds of thousands of distinct CDR3 sequences, approximately 15% occurring once. The sequence was obtained from a woman between 40 and 50 years old with Graves' ophthalmopathy. Sequences were obtained from blood.

CDR3: CASSLSSRGGLYGYTF. As DNA, the CDR3 is TGCGCCAGCAGCTTGTCGTCTAGGGGGGGACTTTATGGCTACACCTTC. The chain uses TRBV5-1 and TRBJ1-2; possible D gene TRBD1, 6 bases. The CDR3 consists of 16 residues. Deletions cut 1 base from V and 5 bases from J, with 18 bases between. The V gene's germline CDR1 is SGHRS and CDR2 YFSETQ.